This T cell receptor beta chain was retrieved from a study of OX40 agonist ivuxolimab in advanced cancers. General study points: In the expanded peripheral T cells, antigen specificity was never determined. CD4+ and CD8+ T cells in blood underwent clonal expansion by week 6 at 0.1 to 3.0 mg/kg.

The CDR3 is 14 amino acids. Germline loops: CDR1 SQVTM, CDR2 ANQGSEA. The trim removed 8 bases at V and 0 bases at J, leaving 8 bases unmatched. Details on this clone: Its matching antigen is unknown.

Produced via immunoSEQ multiplex PCR; TCRdb's table is partial and in-frame only. This sample carries about 71,000 clones, 86% of them seen once, and the ten largest clones take 1.1%. The source was CD4+ or CD8+ T cells sorted from blood, collected in a trial of the OX40 agonist ivuxolimab. The sequence was collected from an adult with an advanced solid tumor such as melanoma, head and neck, liver or kidney cancer. The chain is built from TRBV29-1 and TRBJ2-3; TRBD1 aligns across 7 bases. CDR3 protein: CSSERDSSTDTQYF. The CDR3 DNA reads TGCAGCTCCGAACGGGACAGTAGCACAGATACGCAGTATTTT.